These 9 T cell receptor beta chains share one sample of origin, sequenced in a study of blood T cell repertoires in COVID-19. Profiled with immunoSEQ multiplex PCR; TCRdb holds only in-frame clones, not every one. This sample has 240,000 or so clones, with approximately 83% found just once. The sample consisted of peripheral blood. The receptor set was obtained from a woman in her 30s who had recovered from COVID-19.

In this sample, this clone turned up a few times. The same CDR3 also results from other DNA sequences found in this sample. The CDR3 DNA reads as TGTGCCAGCAGCTTAAGTCTAGCGGGGTCCTACAATGAGCAGTTCTTC. Protein sequence: CASSLSLAGSYNEQFF. This chain connects TRBV7-9 to TRBJ2-1, with 9 positions matching TRBD2. The CDR3 is made up of 16 amino acids. J gave up 1 base and V 2 bases, and 3 bases lay outside the gene matches. Germline CDR1 SEHNR, CDR2 FQNEAQ (reference sequence).

This clone was found once. The chain has TRBV6-1 and TRBJ1-2, with D unresolved. V shed 0 bases and J shed 2 bases, with 7 bases lying between them. Germline V lookup: CDR1 MNHNS, CDR2 SASEGT. The CDR3 consists of 14 residues. The CDR3 nucleotides read TGTGCCAGCAGTGAAGCGCTAGAGAACTATGGCTACACCTTC. Protein sequence: CASSEALENYGYTF.

The chain couples TRBV11-3 to TRBJ2-1; TRBD2 might be the D (6 bases). Germline V gene sequence: CDR1 SGHNT, CDR2 YENEEA. The CDR3 contains 15 residues. Trimming took 2 bases from V and 8 from J, leaving 16 bases between them. Here the CDR3 reads CASSLFGGKSDEQFF. The CDR3 nucleotides are TGTGCCAGCAGCTTATTCGGGGGAAAGAGTGATGAGCAGTTCTTC.

This chain joins TRBV19 and TRBJ1-5; weak D call: TRBD1 (5 bases). Trimming removed 6 bases from V and 3 bases from J, with 15 bases in between. The CDR3 covers 15 residues. Germline CDR1 LNHDA, CDR2 SQIVND (reference sequence). The CDR3 protein is CASSPEGGDNQPQHF. The DNA for the CDR3 is TGTGCCAGTAGCCCCGAGGGAGGGGACAATCAGCCCCAGCATTTT.

This chain links TRBV18 with TRBJ2-3, with 9 positions matching TRBD2. V shed 3 bases, J shed 4 bases, and the junction held 2 bases outside the gene matches. The CDR3 totals 14 residues. CDR1 and CDR2 from the germline V gene are KGHSH and LQKENI. CDR3 sequence: CASSPGLAADTQYF. CDR3 sequence (DNA): TGTGCCAGCTCACCGGGACTAGCCGCAGATACGCAGTATTTT.

CDR3: CASSLTGNSGNTIYF. CDR3 nucleotide sequence: TGCGCCAGCAGCCTAACAGGGAACTCTGGAAACACCATATATTTT. The chain links TRBV5-1 to TRBJ1-3, with D perhaps TRBD1 (6 bases). Germline-derived CDR1 and CDR2 are SGHRS and YFSETQ. V gave up 4 bases and J gave up 0 bases, with 11 bases separating them. CDR3 length: 15 residues.

This chain joins TRBV4-1 and TRBJ2-7, with D possibly TRBD2 on 6 matching bases. The CDR3 covers 12 residues. With 3 bases removed from V and 4 bases from J, the gap between germline ends came to 7 bases. Germline V lookup: CDR1 MGHRA, CDR2 YSYEKL. Here the CDR3 reads CASSQGGYEQYF. CDR3 nucleotides: TGCGCCAGCAGCCAGGGGGGTTACGAGCAGTACTTC.

This clone was recorded a few times. The chain is built from TRBV6-5 and TRBJ1-3, with a weak D call TRBD1 (5 bases). CDR1 and CDR2 (germline): MNHEY, SVGAGI. The CDR3 is made up of 13 amino acids. The V end lost 9 bases, the J end lost 1 base, and 10 bases lay between the germline ends. This chain's CDR3 is CASLQGSGNTIYF. The CDR3 DNA reads TGTGCCAGTCTCCAGGGATCTGGAAACACCATATATTTT.

V usage is TRBV6-5 and J usage is TRBJ1-1; D may be TRBD1 (6 bases). Germline V gene sequence: CDR1 MNHEY, CDR2 SVGAGI. The germline V and J ends were trimmed by 3 bases and 1 base, with 15 bases remaining between them. The CDR3 has 16 residues. CDR3 sequence reads: CASSYFSRTANTEAFF. Here the CDR3 DNA reads TGTGCCAGCAGTTATTTCTCGAGGACAGCGAACACTGAAGCTTTCTTT.